This TCR beta chain appears in the sequencing data of a study of shared clonotypes between healthy human individuals. The germline V gene has CDR1 MNHEY and CDR2 SVGAGI. The CDR3 extends over 13 amino acids. The V and J ends lost 7 bases and 2 bases respectively, with 11 bases between them. TCRdb keeps only in-frame clones here, not all; method: immunoSEQ multiplex PCR. The sample consists of roughly 2,500,000 clones, roughly 93% of them appearing once. The sample comprised naive CD4+ T cells from PBMCs. The sample's subset: CD45RA+ positively selected. The clonotype comes from a man aged 18 to 30 in good health. Some clones in this sample may be carry-over from other donors' samples. The chain couples TRBV6-5 to TRBJ1-2; D is perhaps TRBD1 (6 bases). The DNA for the CDR3 is TGTGCCAGCACCGTGGACAGAAACTATGGCTACACCTTC. Its protein is CASTVDRNYGYTF.